The entry below describes one T cell receptor beta chain. The antigen remains undetermined. This entry comes from a study of post-analysis software for immune sequencing data. Study overall: Included among the disease courses, which were recorded for the cohort, were relapsing-remitting, secondary progressive and progressive-relapsing multiple sclerosis. Study outcomes and limitations: Batch-matched samples strongly co-clustered by F measure. Controls had lower frequencies than patients of about 5 TRBV segments, which included TRBV5-6, TRBV5-1 and TRBV20-1. Controls had significantly higher normalized Chao1 diversity than multiple sclerosis patients.

cDNA libraries of TCR beta carried unique molecular identifiers. About 500,000 cDNA molecules were obtained per 1 to 10 million input T cells. TCRdb re-called the PCR reads through MiXCR, storing one row per CDR3 protein. Of about 540,000 distinct CDR3 sequences in the sample, about a third were seen once. The CDR3 totals 12 residues. V was trimmed by 5 bases and J by 8 bases, leaving 12 bases between them. The TCR was taken from a girl between 2 and 17 years old with multiple sclerosis. This chain joins TRBV12-3 or TRBV12-4 and TRBJ1-1; a possible D gene is TRBD1 (6 bases). Sequencing used blood. CDR3 residues: CASSPLDREAFF. The CDR3 DNA is TGTGCCAGCAGTCCCCTGGACAGAGAAGCTTTCTTT.